The rows below give T cell receptor beta chains drawn from one sample of a study of PD-1 blockade in classical Hodgkin lymphoma. Sequencing used immunoSEQ multiplex PCR; TCRdb keeps in-frame clones, though not all of them. This sample has over 25,000 clones, with around 80% found just once. The source was CD4+ T cells from blood, collected at baseline. The receptors here all came from a human donor with classical Hodgkin lymphoma. The CDR3 runs from the conserved cysteine through the conserved F or W. Fields, in order: J gene, D gene, clone size, V gene, CDR3 protein, CDR3 DNA. A D gene is named only where the DNA matches it firmly. The listing skips clone size in some rows; elsewhere it reads once, few, many or a size class.

J: TRBJ2-7; D: NA; size: NA; V: TRBV30; CDR3: CAWDRDRADNEQYF; DNA: TGTGCCTGGGATAGAGACAGAGCGGACAACGAGCAGTACTTC
J: TRBJ1-1; D: NA; size: NA; V: TRBV10-2; CDR3: CASTPVRGAGTEAFF; DNA: TGCGCCAGCACCCCAGTCCGGGGCGCGGGCACTGAAGCTTTCTTT
J: TRBJ1-2; D: TRBD1; size: NA; V: TRBV19; CDR3: CASSIQGANYGYTF; DNA: TGTGCCAGTAGTATACAGGGGGCGAACTATGGCTACACCTTC
J: TRBJ2-3; D: NA; size: NA; V: TRBV30; CDR3: CAWSVGLSATDTQYF; DNA: TGTGCCTGGAGTGTGGGTTTGTCAGCAACAGATACGCAGTATTTT
J: TRBJ1-1; D: NA; size: NA; V: TRBV7-9; CDR3: CASSLAITATEAFF; DNA: TGTGCCAGCAGCTTAGCAATAACCGCCACTGAAGCTTTCTTT
J: TRBJ1-4; D: TRBD1; size: NA; V: TRBV19; CDR3: CASSLRGAWNEKLFF; DNA: TGTGCCAGTAGCCTCAGGGGGGCCTGGAATGAAAAACTGTTTTTT
J: TRBJ1-6; D: NA; size: few; V: TRBV2; CDR3: CASSPGLTSSLHF; DNA: TGTGCCAGCAGTCCCGGACTGACCTCAAGCCTCCACTTT
J: TRBJ1-6; D: TRBD1; size: few; V: TRBV18; CDR3: CASSSSDREAPLHF; DNA: TGTGCCAGCTCATCCTCCGACAGGGAGGCACCCCTCCACTTT
J: TRBJ1-3; D: NA; size: once; V: TRBV12-1; CDR3: CASSFGGQKSGNTIYF; DNA: TGTGCCAGCAGCTTTGGTGGGCAGAAGAGCGGAAACACCATATATTTT
J: TRBJ2-1; D: TRBD1; size: NA; V: TRBV19; CDR3: CASTWGQGPYNEQFF; DNA: TGTGCCAGTACCTGGGGACAGGGCCCCTACAATGAGCAGTTCTTC
J: TRBJ1-2; D: NA; size: NA; V: TRBV7-7; CDR3: CASSVAGGGYTF; DNA: TGTGCCAGCAGCGTAGCGGGGGGAGGCTACACCTTC
J: TRBJ1-1; D: TRBD1; size: once; V: TRBV28; CDR3: CASSGQGFTEAFF; DNA: TGTGCCAGCAGTGGACAGGGGTTCACTGAAGCTTTCTTT
J: TRBJ1-4; D: TRBD1; size: NA; V: TRBV30; CDR3: CALDRVNEKLFF; DNA: TGTGCCTTAGACAGGGTTAATGAAAAACTGTTTTTT
J: TRBJ1-1; D: NA; size: NA; V: TRBV19; CDR3: CASGGTSNTEAFF; DNA: TGTGCCAGTGGAGGGACCTCGAACACTGAAGCTTTCTTT
J: TRBJ1-1; D: NA; size: NA; V: TRBV7-2; CDR3: CASSLAHILEAFF; DNA: TGTGCCAGCAGCTTAGCACATATACTTGAAGCTTTCTTT
J: TRBJ1-1; D: TRBD1; size: NA; V: TRBV5-4; CDR3: CASSPRTGDLYTEAFF; DNA: TGTGCCAGCAGCCCAAGGACAGGGGACTTGTACACTGAAGCTTTCTTT
J: TRBJ2-7; D: NA; size: NA; V: TRBV7-2; CDR3: CASSFLAAEQYF; DNA: TGTGCCAGCAGCTTTCTGGCGGCCGAGCAGTACTTC
J: TRBJ1-1; D: NA; size: NA; V: TRBV7-9; CDR3: CASSLVGSAEAFF; DNA: TGTGCCAGCAGCTTAGTAGGTAGTGCTGAAGCTTTCTTT
J: TRBJ2-1; D: NA; size: NA; V: TRBV5-1; CDR3: CASSQQFGTAKPEFF; DNA: TGCGCCAGCAGCCAACAATTTGGGACCGCAAAACCCGAGTTCTTC
J: TRBJ2-2; D: NA; size: NA; V: TRBV5-1; CDR3: CASSLLSLNTGELFF; DNA: TGCGCCAGCAGCTTGCTTTCCCTGAACACCGGGGAGCTGTTTTTT
J: TRBJ2-5; D: NA; size: NA; V: TRBV5-1; CDR3: CASSIGQRQETQYF; DNA: TGCGCCAGCAGCATAGGACAGCGGCAAGAGACCCAGTACTTC
J: TRBJ1-1; D: NA; size: once; V: TRBV5-1; CDR3: CASSLVLGTTEAFF; DNA: TGCGCCAGCAGCTTGGTGCTGGGGACCACTGAAGCTTTCTTT
J: TRBJ2-3; D: NA; size: NA; V: TRBV9; CDR3: CASSTQITPTDTQYF; DNA: TGTGCCAGCAGCACTCAGATAACCCCCACAGATACGCAGTATTTT
J: TRBJ2-7; D: NA; size: NA; V: TRBV28; CDR3: CASSTKHRASYEQYF; DNA: TGTGCCAGCAGTACAAAACACAGGGCCTCCTACGAGCAGTACTTC
J: TRBJ2-1; D: TRBD2; size: NA; V: TRBV6-5; CDR3: CASSLTTSGDYNEQFF; DNA: TGTGCCAGCAGTTTAACGACTAGCGGGGACTACAATGAGCAGTTCTTC
J: TRBJ1-1; D: NA; size: NA; V: TRBV6-5; CDR3: CASSRGDIGTEAFF; DNA: TGTGCCAGCAGCCGAGGGGACATCGGGACTGAAGCTTTCTTT
J: TRBJ1-4; D: NA; size: NA; V: TRBV29-1; CDR3: CSVDQGGSEKLFF; DNA: TGCAGCGTTGATCAGGGAGGGAGCGAAAAACTGTTTTTT
J: TRBJ1-2; D: TRBD1; size: few; V: TRBV7-9; CDR3: CASSPGTVNYGYTF; DNA: TGTGCCAGCAGCCCGGGGACAGTTAACTATGGCTACACCTTC
J: TRBJ1-3; D: NA; size: NA; V: TRBV30; CDR3: CAWSVTGGSGNTIYF; DNA: TGTGCCTGGAGTGTTACGGGAGGCTCTGGAAACACCATATATTTT
J: TRBJ2-2; D: NA; size: NA; V: TRBV7-9; CDR3: CASRPRQGGTGELFF; DNA: TGTGCCAGCAGACCAAGACAGGGAGGGACCGGGGAGCTGTTTTTT
J: TRBJ1-1; D: NA; size: NA; V: TRBV29-1; CDR3: CSVDEGSVTEAFF; DNA: TGCAGCGTTGACGAGGGTAGTGTCACTGAAGCTTTCTTT
J: TRBJ1-2; D: NA; size: NA; V: TRBV15; CDR3: CATSRDVRGDRNGYTF; DNA: TGTGCCACCAGCAGAGATGTAAGGGGGGATAGAAATGGCTACACCTTC
J: TRBJ2-3; D: TRBD2; size: NA; V: TRBV7-2; CDR3: CASSSGLAGPLTDTQYF; DNA: TGTGCCAGCAGCTCCGGACTAGCGGGGCCCCTCACAGATACGCAGTATTTT
J: TRBJ1-2; D: NA; size: NA; V: TRBV5-8; CDR3: CASIWRNSNGYTF; DNA: TGTGCCAGCATATGGCGGAATTCAAATGGCTACACCTTC
J: TRBJ2-1; D: TRBD2; size: NA; V: TRBV27; CDR3: CASSLSRDSGGVSNEQFF; DNA: TGTGCCAGCAGTTTATCGAGGGATAGCGGGGGCGTCAGCAATGAGCAGTTCTTC
J: TRBJ1-6; D: NA; size: NA; V: TRBV6-5; CDR3: CASSPRGRVNSPLHF; DNA: TGTGCCAGCAGTCCCCGGGGGCGAGTTAATTCACCCCTCCACTTT
J: TRBJ1-1; D: NA; size: NA; V: TRBV6-1; CDR3: CASSEGTLLKSMNTEAFF; DNA: TGTGCCAGCAGTGAGGGTACGCTTCTCAAGTCCATGAACACTGAAGCTTTCTTT
J: TRBJ1-5; D: NA; size: NA; V: TRBV6-1; CDR3: CASSDYRKNQPQHF; DNA: TGTGCCAGCAGTGACTACCGCAAGAATCAGCCCCAGCATTTT
J: TRBJ1-1; D: NA; size: once; V: TRBV28; CDR3: CASSYAGQIRNTEAFF; DNA: TGTGCCAGCAGTTACGCCGGACAGATAAGGAACACTGAAGCTTTCTTT
J: TRBJ1-2; D: NA; size: once; V: TRBV19; CDR3: CASSMAGFPYGYTF; DNA: TGTGCCAGTAGTATGGCTGGGTTTCCCTATGGCTACACCTTC
J: TRBJ2-1; D: NA; size: NA; V: TRBV29-1; CDR3: CSVLPWGAGTRPRNEQFF; DNA: TGCAGCGTTCTCCCTTGGGGGGCCGGGACCAGGCCTCGAAATGAGCAGTTCTTC
J: TRBJ2-1; D: TRBD2; size: NA; V: TRBV7-3; CDR3: CASSYLSGGDYNEQFF; DNA: TGTGCCAGCAGCTACTTAAGCGGGGGAGATTACAATGAGCAGTTCTTC
J: TRBJ1-4; D: NA; size: NA; V: TRBV28; CDR3: CASSSDRLEKLFF; DNA: TGTGCCAGCAGTTCCGACAGGTTGGAAAAACTGTTTTTT
J: TRBJ2-2; D: TRBD1; size: NA; V: TRBV5-1; CDR3: CASSSRQGSGGELFF; DNA: TGCGCCAGCAGCTCTCGACAGGGGTCAGGCGGGGAGCTGTTTTTT
J: TRBJ1-3; D: NA; size: once; V: TRBV7-8; CDR3: CASSLRRSGNTIYF; DNA: TGTGCCAGCAGCCTTCGGCGTAGTGGAAACACCATATATTTT
J: TRBJ2-2; D: NA; size: few; V: TRBV5-4; CDR3: CASSLDINTGELFF; DNA: TGTGCCAGCAGCTTGGACATAAACACCGGGGAGCTGTTTTTT
J: TRBJ2-3; D: NA; size: once; V: TRBV11-2; CDR3: CASSLQGMADTQYF; DNA: TGTGCCAGCAGCTTACAGGGGATGGCAGATACGCAGTATTTT
J: TRBJ2-1; D: NA; size: NA; V: TRBV9; CDR3: CASSVGISSYNEQFF; DNA: TGTGCCAGCAGCGTAGGCATTAGCTCCTACAATGAGCAGTTCTTC
J: TRBJ1-5; D: NA; size: NA; V: TRBV27; CDR3: CASSLQGQSNQPQHF; DNA: TGTGCCAGCAGTTTACAAGGTCAGAGCAATCAGCCCCAGCATTTT
J: TRBJ1-4; D: NA; size: NA; V: TRBV2; CDR3: CASSVTATNEKLFF; DNA: TGTGCCAGCAGTGTGACAGCAACTAATGAAAAACTGTTTTTT
J: TRBJ2-1; D: NA; size: NA; V: TRBV6-5; CDR3: CASNHKGSSYNEQFF; DNA: TGTGCCAGCAATCATAAGGGGAGCTCCTACAATGAGCAGTTCTTC
J: TRBJ2-1; D: NA; size: once; V: TRBV2; CDR3: CASSEANFWQEGANEQFF; DNA: TGTGCCAGCAGTGAAGCGAACTTTTGGCAGGAGGGGGCCAATGAGCAGTTCTTC
J: TRBJ1-3; D: NA; size: few; V: TRBV9; CDR3: CASSVVEGNTIYF; DNA: TGTGCCAGCAGCGTAGTGGAGGGAAACACCATATATTTT
J: TRBJ1-1; D: NA; size: NA; V: TRBV4-1; CDR3: CASSQDGAGGTEAFF; DNA: TGCGCCAGCAGCCAAGATGGGGCAGGTGGCACTGAAGCTTTCTTT
J: TRBJ2-3; D: TRBD2; size: NA; V: TRBV5-4; CDR3: CASTLPRRGGRNTQYF; DNA: TGTGCCAGCACCCTTCCTAGGCGGGGGGGCCGGAATACGCAGTATTTT
J: TRBJ1-5; D: NA; size: NA; V: TRBV5-1; CDR3: CASSLQGSNQPQHF; DNA: TGCGCCAGCAGCTTACAGGGTTCCAATCAGCCCCAGCATTTT
J: TRBJ2-1; D: TRBD2; size: NA; V: TRBV7-2; CDR3: CASSLPGLAFREQFF; DNA: TGTGCCAGCAGCTTACCTGGACTAGCATTTCGTGAGCAGTTCTTC
J: TRBJ2-3; D: NA; size: NA; V: TRBV7-9; CDR3: CASSRGAFGGDATDTQYF; DNA: TGTGCCAGCAGCCGGGGGGCCTTTGGGGGAGACGCCACAGATACGCAGTATTTT
J: TRBJ2-2; D: NA; size: NA; V: TRBV9; CDR3: CASSVAANTGELFF; DNA: TGTGCCAGCAGCGTAGCGGCCAACACCGGGGAGCTGTTTTTT